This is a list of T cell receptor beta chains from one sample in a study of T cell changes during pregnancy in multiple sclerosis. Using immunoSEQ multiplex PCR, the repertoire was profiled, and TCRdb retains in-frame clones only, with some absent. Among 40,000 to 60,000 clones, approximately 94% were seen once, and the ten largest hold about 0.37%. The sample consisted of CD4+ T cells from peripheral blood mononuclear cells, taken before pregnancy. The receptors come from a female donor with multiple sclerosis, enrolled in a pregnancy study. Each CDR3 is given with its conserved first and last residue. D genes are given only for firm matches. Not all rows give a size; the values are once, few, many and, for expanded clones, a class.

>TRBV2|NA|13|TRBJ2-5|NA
CASQKGAQETQYF
TGTGCCAGCCAAAAAGGGGCCCAAGAGACCCAGTACTTC
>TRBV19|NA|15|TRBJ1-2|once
CASSTGQRANYGYTF
TGTGCCAGTAGTACCGGACAAAGAGCTAACTATGGCTACACCTTC
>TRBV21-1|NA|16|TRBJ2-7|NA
CASSPRRVAGSYEQYF
TGTGCCAGCAGCCCTCGGAGGGTAGCTGGCTCCTACGAGCAGTACTTC
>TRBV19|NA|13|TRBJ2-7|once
CASSLGQNYEQYF
TGTGCCAGTAGCCTCGGACAGAACTACGAGCAGTACTTC
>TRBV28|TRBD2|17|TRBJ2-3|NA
CASIPAGASGFTDTQYF
TGTGCCAGCATCCCGGCGGGTGCTAGCGGATTCACAGATACGCAGTATTTT
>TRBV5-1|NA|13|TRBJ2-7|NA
CASSYTGSYEQYF
TGCGCCAGCAGCTACACAGGGTCCTACGAGCAGTACTTC
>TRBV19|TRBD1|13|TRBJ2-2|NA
CATTGAYAGELFF
TGTGCCACAACAGGGGCGTATGCCGGGGAGCTGTTTTTT
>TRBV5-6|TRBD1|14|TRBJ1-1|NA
CASKPTGSGTEAFF
TGTGCCAGCAAACCGACAGGGAGTGGCACTGAAGCTTTCTTT
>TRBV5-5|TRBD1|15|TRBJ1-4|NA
CASSRIDAGGEKLFF
TGTGCCAGCAGCCGTATAGACGCAGGGGGGGAAAAACTGTTTTTT
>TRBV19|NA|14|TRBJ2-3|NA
CASSITASTDTQYF
TGTGCCAGTAGTATAACAGCTAGCACAGATACGCAGTATTTT
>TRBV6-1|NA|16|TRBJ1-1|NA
CASSELGSGLNTEAFF
TGTGCCAGCAGTGAATTGGGCAGCGGATTGAACACTGAAGCTTTCTTT
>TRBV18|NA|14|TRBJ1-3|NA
CASSPSGTGNTIYF
TGTGCCAGCTCACCATCCGGGACTGGAAACACCATATATTTT
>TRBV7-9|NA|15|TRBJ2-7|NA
CASSLGNQGSAEQYF
TGTGCCAGCAGCTTAGGAAACCAGGGTAGTGCCGAGCAGTACTTC
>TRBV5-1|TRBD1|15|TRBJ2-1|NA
CASSRDRSLYNEQFF
TGCGCCAGCAGCAGGGACAGGTCTCTCTACAATGAGCAGTTCTTC
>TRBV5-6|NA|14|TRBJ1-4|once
CASSLWGGEEKLFF
TGTGCCAGCAGCTTATGGGGAGGAGAGGAAAAACTGTTTTTT
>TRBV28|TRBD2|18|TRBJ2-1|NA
CASSSGGAAGGRRNEQFF
TGTGCCAGCAGTTCTGGGGGGGCAGCGGGAGGGCGACGCAATGAGCAGTTCTTC
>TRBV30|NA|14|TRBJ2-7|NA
CAWRPRSAGWEQYF
TGTGCCTGGAGGCCCCGGAGCGCGGGTTGGGAGCAGTACTTC
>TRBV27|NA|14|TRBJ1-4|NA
CASSPRDMSGKLFF
TGTGCCAGCAGTCCCCGGGACATGTCGGGAAAACTGTTTTTT
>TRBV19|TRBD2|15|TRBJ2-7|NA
CASSMLAGHSGEQYF
TGTGCCAGTAGTATGCTAGCGGGACACTCGGGGGAGCAGTACTTC
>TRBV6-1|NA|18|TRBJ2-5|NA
CASSGPGGRDRGMETQYF
TGTGCCAGCAGTGGTCCGGGCGGGAGGGACAGGGGAATGGAGACCCAGTACTTC
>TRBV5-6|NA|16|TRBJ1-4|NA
CASSPRDAGRNEKLFF
TGTGCCAGCAGCCCGCGGGACGCCGGGCGGAATGAAAAACTGTTTTTT
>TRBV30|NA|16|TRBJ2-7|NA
CAWSVWGGRTINEQYF
TGTGCCTGGAGTGTATGGGGGGGGCGGACTATCAACGAGCAGTACTTC
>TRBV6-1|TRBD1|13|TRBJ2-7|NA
CAITGGSFYEQYF
TGTGCCATTACAGGGGGTTCCTTCTACGAGCAGTACTTC
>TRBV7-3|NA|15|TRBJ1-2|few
CASSSRPTGRDGYTF
TGTGCCAGCAGCTCAAGGCCTACCGGGCGGGATGGCTACACCTTC
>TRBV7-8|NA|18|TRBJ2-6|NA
CASRRLGTGLSGANVLTF
TGTGCCAGCCGTAGGTTGGGCACCGGACTCTCTGGGGCCAACGTCCTGACTTTC
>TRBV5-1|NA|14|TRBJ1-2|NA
CASSLGQSYYGYTF
TGCGCCAGCAGCTTGGGACAGAGCTACTATGGCTACACCTTC
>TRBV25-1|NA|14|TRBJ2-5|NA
CASSETGVSETQYF
TGTGCCAGCAGTGAGACGGGAGTGTCAGAGACCCAGTACTTC
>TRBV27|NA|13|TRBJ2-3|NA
CASSPSSTDTQYF
TGTGCCAGCAGCCCCTCTAGCACAGATACGCAGTATTTT
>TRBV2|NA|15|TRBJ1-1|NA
CASTPGQGADTEAFF
TGTGCCAGCACCCCCGGCCAAGGGGCTGACACTGAAGCTTTCTTT
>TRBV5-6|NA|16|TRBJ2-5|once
CASSTRTAYVQETQYF
TGTGCCAGCAGCACACGGACAGCCTACGTCCAAGAGACCCAGTACTTC
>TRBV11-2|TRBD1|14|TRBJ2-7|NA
CASSRDGTAYEQYF
TGTGCCAGCAGCCGAGACGGGACAGCCTACGAGCAGTACTTC
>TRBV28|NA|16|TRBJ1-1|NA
CASSFWGGSRGTEAFF
TGTGCCAGCAGTTTCTGGGGGGGATCTCGGGGCACTGAAGCTTTCTTT
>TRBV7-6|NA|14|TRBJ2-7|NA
CASSPLDKTYEQYF
TGTGCCAGCAGCCCCCTGGACAAGACCTACGAGCAGTACTTC
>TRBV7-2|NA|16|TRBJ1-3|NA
CASSSSTRLSGNTIYF
TGTGCCAGCAGCTCCTCTACCCGCCTCTCTGGAAACACCATATATTTT
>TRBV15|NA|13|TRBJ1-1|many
CATSRGQGGEAFF
TGTGCCACCAGCAGGGGGCAGGGCGGTGAAGCTTTCTTT
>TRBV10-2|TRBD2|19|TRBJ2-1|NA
CASSDHGLAGKTSYNEQFF
TGCGCCAGCAGTGATCATGGACTAGCGGGAAAGACCTCCTACAATGAGCAGTTCTTC
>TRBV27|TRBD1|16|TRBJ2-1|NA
CASSLRTGGKYNEQFF
TGTGCCAGCAGTTTGAGGACAGGGGGCAAATACAATGAGCAGTTCTTC
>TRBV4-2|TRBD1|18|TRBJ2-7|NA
CASSQLPPGQGSSYEQYF
TGTGCCAGCAGCCAACTCCCCCCCGGACAGGGGTCCTCCTACGAGCAGTACTTC
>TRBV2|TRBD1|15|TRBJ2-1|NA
CASNQGADSYNEQFF
TGTGCCAGCAATCAGGGGGCGGACTCCTACAATGAGCAGTTCTTC
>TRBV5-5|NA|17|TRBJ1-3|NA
CASSLEGRQSSGNTIYF
TGTGCCAGCAGCTTGGAGGGCAGACAGAGCTCTGGAAACACCATATATTTT
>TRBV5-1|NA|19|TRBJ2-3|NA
CASSLVSISQPLITDTQYF
TGCGCCAGCAGCTTGGTTTCTATCTCACAGCCTTTAATCACAGATACGCAGTATTTT